These 13 T cell receptor beta chains were all obtained from the same sample, sequenced in a study of CD8 T cells in Susac syndrome. With random hexamers, 0.5 to 1 ug RNA was reverse transcribed. MiXCR, run by TCRdb on the immunoSEQ multiplex PCR reads, gives a single entry per CDR3 protein. The data hold roughly 140,000 distinct CDR3 sequences, with 94% observed a single time. Sequenced sample: CD8+ T cells from PBMCs. All receptors come from a human donor in good health.

This clonotype was picked up one time. V is TRBV29-1 and J is TRBJ2-1, with D hard to call. Germline assignment: CDR1 SQVTM and CDR2 ANQGSEA. Between the trimmed V and J ends, which lost 3 bases and 4 bases, there was a span of 19 bases. The CDR3 is 16 amino acids. This CDR3 reads CSVDIPGPVGYNEQFF. Written as DNA, the CDR3 is TGCAGCGTTGACATCCCGGGCCCCGTGGGGTACAATGAGCAGTTCTTC.

The V call is TRBV29-1, the J call TRBJ2-7; D unclear. Germline assignment: CDR1 SQVTM and CDR2 ANQGSEA. V was cut by 5 bases and J by 0 bases, with 17 bases left in between. This CDR3 is 15 amino acids long. The CDR3 spells CSVRPTGFGSYEQYF. CDR3 coding DNA: TGCAGCGTTCGCCCGACTGGATTCGGCTCCTACGAGCAGTACTTC.

The chain employs TRBV15 and TRBJ1-4; 8 nucleotides match TRBD1. From germline, CDR1 is LNHNV and CDR2 YYDKDF (reference sequence). The CDR3 contains 14 residues. V dropped 3 bases and J dropped 8; count of bases not matched to a gene: 5. The CDR3 spells CATSSDRGGEKLFF. CDR3 bases: TGTGCCACCAGCAGCGACAGGGGTGGGGAAAAACTGTTTTTT. Together with reference TRBV15 and TRBJ1-4, the CDR3 gives the full variable domain: DAMVIQNPRYQVTQFGKPVTLSCSQTLNHNVMYWYQQKSSQAPKLLFHYYDKDFNNEADTPDNFQSRRPNTSFCFLDIRSPGLGDTAMYLCATSSDRGGEKLFFGSGTQLSVL.

This clonotype was seen once. The chain recombines TRBV2 with TRBJ2-7; TRBD2 is a possible D gene (6 bases). Deletions cut 6 bases from V and 4 bases from J, with 16 bases between. CDR1 and CDR2 (germline): SNHLY, FYNNEI. This CDR3 contains 14 residues. CDR3 sequence: CASRGTGKQYEQYF. The CDR3 DNA is TGTGCCAGCAGGGGGACTGGGAAACAATACGAGCAGTACTTC.

J is TRBJ2-3 and V is TRBV6-2 or TRBV6-3; 11 nucleotides align to TRBD2. The germline V gene has CDR1 MNHEY and CDR2 SVGEGT. V shed 9 bases and J 4 bases; nucleotides not matched to a gene: 6. The CDR3 covers 14 residues. CDR3 nucleotide sequence: TGTGCCAGTGGTAGCGGGAGGGGAGCAGATACGCAGTATTTT. Protein: CASGSGRGADTQYF.

This clonotype was picked up a small number of times. V usage is TRBV6-1 and J usage is TRBJ2-6, with D possibly matching TRBD2 (6 bases). Germline-derived CDR1 and CDR2 are MNHNS and SASEGT. The CDR3 has 14 amino acids. The germline V and J ends were trimmed by 8 bases and 6 bases, with 14 bases remaining between them. The CDR3 region is CASRAGGEANVLTF. The CDR3 nucleotides read TGTGCCAGCCGGGCCGGGGGAGAGGCCAACGTCCTGACTTTC.

CDR3 bases: TGTGCCAGCAGTTTAACAGGGGACCCCAATCAGCCCCAGCATTTT. This gives the protein CASSLTGDPNQPQHF. V and J are TRBV27 and TRBJ1-5; 7 bases line up with TRBD1. This CDR3 is 15 amino acids long. The V gene's germline CDR1 is MNHEY and CDR2 SMNVEV (reference sequence). Trimming at V came to 2 bases and at J to 3 bases, leaving 4 bases not matched to a gene.

The chain carries TRBV6-1 and TRBJ2-1; 11 nucleotides agree with TRBD2. Unmatched junction bases numbered 11, after V lost 6 bases and J lost 7 bases. CDR3 length equals 16 residues. The V gene's germline CDR1 is MNHNS and CDR2 SASEGT. CDR3 coding DNA: TGTGCCAGCAGCTCGCTACTAGCGGGAGAAGGAAATGAGCAGTTCTTC. Translated, it gives CASSSLLAGEGNEQFF.

The gene calls are TRBV9 and TRBJ1-2, with D unresolved. Germline lookup yields CDR1 SGDLS and CDR2 YYNGEE. The CDR3 covers 13 residues. Trimming stripped 0 bases from V and 1 base from J, with 4 bases between. The CDR3 loop reads CASSVADNYGYTF. CDR3 sequence (DNA): TGTGCCAGCAGCGTAGCAGATAACTATGGCTACACCTTC. Looking up the rest from reference TRBV9 and TRBJ1-2 gives the full variable domain: DSGVTQTPKHLITATGQRVTLRCSPRSGDLSVYWYQQSLDQGLQFLIQYYNGEERAKGNILERFSAQQFPDLHSELNLSSLELGDSALYFCASSVADNYGYTFGSGTRLTVV.

The chain recombines TRBV27 with TRBJ2-7, with D tentatively TRBD1 (5 bases). V lost 2 bases to trimming and J lost 4 bases, with 12 bases between them. This CDR3 region has 14 residues. CDR1 and CDR2 (germline): MNHEY, SMNVEV (reference sequence). The CDR3, as DNA: TGTGCCAGCAGTTTAATAGGGGTATCTTACGAGCAGTACTTC. This encodes CASSLIGVSYEQYF.

The rearrangement uses TRBV13 and TRBJ2-7; maybe TRBD1 (6 bases). V lost 4 bases, J lost 4 bases, and 23 bases lay in between. Germline lookup yields CDR1 PRHDT and CDR2 FYEKMQ (reference sequence). This CDR3 has 17 residues. In DNA form, the CDR3 reads TGTGCCAGCAGCTCAACTGGGACATTTGGAACGAAATACGAGCAGTACTTC. This translates into CASSSTGTFGTKYEQYF. The full variable domain, in which reference TRBV13 and TRBJ2-7 provide the parts outside the CDR3, is AAGVIQSPRHLIKEKRETATLKCYPIPRHDTVYWYQQGPGQDPQFLISFYEKMQSDKGSIPDRFSAQQFSDYHSELNMSSLELGDSALYFCASSSTGTFGTKYEQYFGPGTRLTVT.

The chain recombines TRBV29-1 with TRBJ2-7; possibly TRBD1 for D (6 bases). V was cut by 5 bases and J by 2 bases, with 10 bases left in between. The germline V gene has CDR1 SQVTM and CDR2 ANQGSEA. The length of the CDR3 is 12 residues. The CDR3 protein is CSVPQGPYEQYF. The DNA for the CDR3 is TGCAGCGTTCCACAGGGCCCCTACGAGCAGTACTTC.

The rearrangement joins TRBV27 to TRBJ2-5, with 8 bases identical to TRBD2. This CDR3 region has 18 residues. With 8 bases clipped from V and 0 bases from J, the junction kept 17 bases outside the gene matches. Per the germline V gene, CDR1 is MNHEY and CDR2 is SMNVEV (reference sequence). The CDR3 DNA sequence: TGTGCCAGCGGGGTGTGGCTAGCGGGCATGTCGTACCAAGAGACCCAGTACTTC. This translates into CASGVWLAGMSYQETQYF.